This T cell receptor beta chain was observed in a study of control samples from healthy donors and cancer patients. Measured with immunoSEQ multiplex PCR; TCRdb has only the in-frame clones, and not every one. The profile shows about 120,000 clones, roughly nine tenths of them singletons. This clone has only one observation. The receptor's source is a man aged 45-65 years in good health. The material sequenced was blood.

CDR3 nucleotides: TGCGCCAGCAGCTTTAATATCGGGGCCCCGGGGACTGAAGCTTTCTTT. Translating it yields CASSFNIGAPGTEAFF. This sequence joins TRBV5-1 and TRBJ1-1, with D possibly TRBD1 on 5 matching bases. The CDR3 sequence is 16 residues long. Germline CDR1 is SGHRS and CDR2 is YFSETQ. The V end lost 2 bases, the J end lost 5 bases, and 19 bases lay between the germline ends. Full variable domain (rest looked up from reference TRBV5-1 and TRBJ1-1): KAGVTQTPRYLIKTRGQQVTLSCSPISGHRSVSWYQQTPGQGLQFLFEYFSETQRNKGNFPGRFSGRQFSNSRSEMNVSTLELGDSALYLCASSFNIGAPGTEAFFGQGTRLTVV.